This is a list of T cell receptor beta chains from one sample in a study of spatial heterogeneity in lung cancer. TCRdb passed the 5' RACE reads through MiXCR, listing each CDR3 protein once. This sample has approximately 6,600 distinct CDR3 sequences, with 1% to 1.5% found just once. This specimen was lung tumor tissue, taken at surgery. These receptors were taken from a male donor with early-stage non-small cell lung cancer. CDR3s include the opening cysteine and the closing phenylalanine or tryptophan. The order of the fields is J gene, D gene, V gene, clone size, CDR3 protein, CDR3 DNA. The D gene is left open where the match is weak. Some rows have no size entry. The others give once, few or many, or a class for an expanded clone.

>TRBJ2-2|-|TRBV19|medium-sized
CASTMGTAGAGELFF
TGTGCCAGTACCATGGGGACTGCGGGTGCCGGGGAGCTGTTTTTT
>TRBJ2-5|TRBD2|TRBV20-1|many
CSAISGERGRRTQYF
TGCAGTGCTATTAGCGGGGAGAGGGGTAGACGGACCCAGTACTTC
>TRBJ1-2|-|TRBV20-1|many
CSSTGRTYGYTF
TGCAGCAGCACCGGGAGGACATATGGCTACACCTTC
>TRBJ2-1|-|TRBV10-3|many
CAISERGGRAGNEQFF
TGTGCCATCAGTGAAAGGGGGGGGAGGGCCGGTAATGAGCAGTTCTTC
>TRBJ2-2|TRBD2|TRBV2|medium-sized
CASRRAREAGELFF
TGTGCCAGCAGACGAGCTCGGGAGGCCGGGGAGCTGTTTTTT
>TRBJ2-7|TRBD2|TRBV10-3|many
CANSGAGGYEQYF
TGTGCCAACTCGGGAGCGGGAGGCTACGAGCAGTACTTC
>TRBJ2-7|TRBD2|TRBV6-1|many
CASRGGYEQYF
TGTGCCAGTCGGGGGGGCTACGAGCAGTACTTC
>TRBJ1-2|-|TRBV19|many
CASSIIDYGYTF
TGTGCCAGTAGTATAATCGACTATGGCTACACCTTC
>TRBJ2-3|-|TRBV25-1|many
CASSNTDTQYF
TGTGCCAGCAGTAACACAGATACGCAGTATTTT
>TRBJ1-5|-|TRBV12-3/TRBV12-4|many
CASSLGTGSPGNQPQHF
TGTGCCAGCAGTTTAGGGACCGGGTCCCCAGGCAATCAGCCCCAGCATTTT
>TRBJ2-2|-|TRBV5-4|-
CARRRGREGEKGELFF
TGTGCCAGAAGAAGGGGAAGAGAGGGAGAAAAAGGGGAGCTGTTTTTT
>TRBJ2-7|-|TRBV5-5|medium-sized
CASSLAVGAYEQYF
TGTGCCAGCAGCTTGGCGGTGGGTGCCTACGAGCAGTACTTC
>TRBJ2-3|-|TRBV19|many
CASSNPTQGGSDTQYF
TGTGCCAGTAGTAATCCGACCCAAGGGGGATCAGATACGCAGTATTTT
>TRBJ2-5|TRBD1|TRBV4-2|many
CASSQETLGTGLETQYF
TGTGCCAGCAGCCAAGAAACTCTCGGGACAGGGTTGGAGACCCAGTACTTC
>TRBJ1-1|-|TRBV7-8|many
CASSPSGGTEAFF
TGTGCCAGCAGCCCCTCTGGTGGCACTGAAGCTTTCTTT
>TRBJ2-1|-|TRBV4-1|medium-sized
CASSQASPDSTRGEQFF
TGCGCCAGCAGCCAAGCCTCTCCTGACAGTACGAGGGGTGAGCAGTTCTTC
>TRBJ1-2|TRBD1|TRBV30|many
CAWSHQGGYGYTF
TGTGCCTGGAGTCACCAGGGGGGCTATGGCTACACCTTC
>TRBJ2-1|-|TRBV30|many
CAWSEGGLPHEQFF
TGTGCCTGGAGTGAAGGGGGACTCCCACATGAGCAGTTCTTC
>TRBJ2-3|TRBD2|TRBV2|medium-sized
CASSEGTSGGGPDTQYF
TGTGCCAGCAGTGAAGGTACTAGCGGGGGGGGCCCAGATACGCAGTATTTT
>TRBJ2-7|-|TRBV4-2|many
CASSQASGSRHEQYF
TGTGCCAGCAGCCAAGCGTCCGGGAGTAGACACGAGCAGTACTTC
>TRBJ2-1|TRBD2|TRBV20-1|medium-sized
CSATSYGTSGKMLFF
TGCAGTGCTACATCTTACGGGACTAGCGGTAAAATGTTGTTCTTC
>TRBJ2-1|-|TRBV21-1|medium-sized
CASSKVKGQAFHNEQFF
TGTGCCAGCAGCAAAGTTAAGGGGCAGGCTTTCCACAATGAGCAGTTCTTC
>TRBJ1-5|-|TRBV2|medium-sized
CASSDGMPQHF
TGTGCCAGCAGCGACGGGATGCCCCAGCATTTT
>TRBJ2-3|TRBD2|TRBV7-7|many
CASSPRVAGWTDTQYF
TGTGCCAGCAGCCCCCGGGTAGCGGGGTGGACAGATACGCAGTATTTT
>TRBJ1-5|-|TRBV6-5|medium-sized
CASRKGVNSGQPQHF
TGTGCCAGCAGAAAAGGGGTGAACAGTGGTCAGCCCCAGCATTTT
>TRBJ1-5|-|TRBV24-1|medium-sized
CATSDSDRWPQHF
TGTGCCACCAGTGATTCGGACAGATGGCCCCAGCATTTT
>TRBJ2-3|TRBD2|TRBV12-3/TRBV12-4|many
CASSMTSGGSPATDTQYF
TGTGCCAGCAGCATGACTAGCGGGGGGTCGCCTGCGACAGATACGCAGTATTTT
>TRBJ2-5|-|TRBV24-1|many
CATSDGAGAHQETQYF
TGTGCCACCAGTGATGGGGCCGGGGCCCATCAAGAGACCCAGTACTTC
>TRBJ2-1|TRBD2|TRBV30|many
CAWVRGGNEQFF
TGTGCCTGGGTCCGGGGGGGCAATGAGCAGTTCTTC
>TRBJ2-3|-|TRBV9|many
CASSVEDRYYTDTQYF
TGTGCCAGCAGCGTAGAGGACAGATACTACACAGATACGCAGTATTTT
>TRBJ2-2|-|TRBV5-1|medium-sized
CASSSQNTGELFF
TGCGCCAGCAGCTCGCAGAACACCGGGGAGCTGTTTTTT
>TRBJ1-2|-|TRBV25-1|many
CASSSTQTIYGYTF
TGTGCCAGCAGTTCTACCCAGACCATCTATGGCTACACCTTC
>TRBJ1-1|TRBD1|TRBV18|medium-sized
CASSTGVNTEAFF
TGTGCCAGCTCGACAGGGGTGAACACTGAAGCTTTCTTT
>TRBJ2-3|-|TRBV10-3|many
CAITEGQTSTDTQYF
TGTGCCATCACCGAGGGGCAGACTAGCACAGATACGCAGTATTTT
>TRBJ1-1|-|TRBV12-3/TRBV12-4|medium-sized
CASSLLRGNTEAFF
TGTGCCAGCAGTTTGCTTCGGGGGAACACTGAAGCTTTCTTT
>TRBJ2-2|TRBD2|TRBV20-1|many
CSARVPSGRSEAGELFF
TGCAGTGCTAGAGTCCCTAGCGGGAGATCTGAGGCCGGGGAGCTGTTTTTT
>TRBJ1-6|-|TRBV10-3|many
CAIMARLNSPLHF
TGTGCCATCATGGCACGGCTTAATTCACCCCTCCACTTT
>TRBJ1-4|-|TRBV3-1|medium-sized
CASSLDRRKLFF
TGTGCCAGCAGCCTCGACCGGCGAAAACTGTTTTTT
>TRBJ1-1|TRBD1|TRBV20-1|medium-sized
CSVPGQGSTEAFF
TGCAGTGTTCCGGGACAGGGGTCCACTGAAGCTTTCTTT
>TRBJ2-7|-|TRBV4-2|many
CASSQELDPAYEQYF
TGTGCCAGCAGCCAAGAGCTAGATCCCGCCTACGAGCAGTACTTC
>TRBJ1-3|-|TRBV7-2|medium-sized
CASSPGPGGTGNTIYF
TGTGCCAGCAGCCCCGGGCCCGGGGGTACTGGAAACACCATATATTTT